Below, 24 T cell receptor beta chains from the same sample are listed, as sequenced in a study of blood T cell repertoires in COVID-19. The assay was immunoSEQ multiplex PCR, and TCRdb's table has in-frame clones only and misses some. In the table there are roughly 140,000 clones, 80% of which are singletons. Specimen: peripheral blood. The origin of the receptors is a man aged 65 to 85 who had recovered from COVID-19.

With regard to this clone: Other nucleotide sequences from this sample produce the same CDR3. The chain couples TRBV7-2 to TRBJ2-7; D might be TRBD1 (7 bases). CDR3 size: 15 residues. With 2 bases removed from V and 1 base from J, the gap between germline ends came to 12 bases. Germline values: CDR1 SGHTA, CDR2 FQGNSA. The CDR3 is CASSLLAGGSYEQYF. The CDR3, as DNA: TGTGCCAGCAGCTTACTGGCAGGGGGGTCCTACGAGCAGTACTTC.

The chain links TRBV19 to TRBJ2-6; weak D call: TRBD1 (6 bases). V lost 7 bases and J lost 0, with 10 bases in between. This CDR3 comprises 15 residues. The V gene's germline CDR1 is LNHDA and CDR2 SQIVND (reference sequence). As DNA, the CDR3 is TGTGCCAGTACTAGACAGGCCTCTGGGGCCAACGTCCTGACTTTC. Translated, it gives CASTRQASGANVLTF. Combining the CDR3 with reference TRBV19 and TRBJ2-6 gives the whole variable domain DGGITQSPKYLFRKEGQNVTLSCEQNLNHDAMYWYRQDPGQGLRLIYYSQIVNDFQKGDIAEGYSVSREKKESFPLTVTSAQKNPTAFYLCASTRQASGANVLTFGAGSRLTVL.

This clone was seen once. This chain links TRBV5-8 with TRBJ1-4; 7 nucleotides match TRBD1. The CDR3 has 16 residues. V was clipped by 4 bases and J by 4 bases; unmatched bases: 10. Germline assignment: CDR1 SGHTS and CDR2 YDEGEE. The CDR3, as DNA: TGTGCCAGCAGCCCATTCGGGGGACAGCGTAATGAAAAACTGTTTTTT. Translating gives CASSPFGGQRNEKLFF.

The CDR3 protein is CASSLQGAANEKLFF. The CDR3 DNA follows: TGTGCCAGCTCACTACAGGGGGCGGCTAATGAAAAACTGTTTTTT. V gene TRBV18 combines with J gene TRBJ1-4; 9 nucleotides match TRBD1. The CDR3 has 15 residues. V lost 4 bases, J lost 3 bases, and 3 bases stayed unmatched. CDR1 is KGHSH and CDR2 is LQKENI in the germline V gene.

J is TRBJ2-6 and V is TRBV7-9, with D perhaps matching TRBD1 (6 bases). The CDR3 contains 16 residues. Trimming left V 6 bases short and J 5 bases short, with 17 bases between. Germline CDR1 reads SEHNR; CDR2 reads FQNEAQ (reference sequence). In DNA, the CDR3 is TGTGCCAGCAGGGAGCCGACAGGTCCCCGGGCCAACGTCCTGACTTTC. It specifies CASREPTGPRANVLTF.

The chain combines TRBV5-1 with TRBJ2-1; maybe TRBD1 (6 bases). In germline, CDR1 is SGHRS, CDR2 YFSETQ. The CDR3 is made up of 16 amino acids. V was shortened by 4 bases and J by 6 bases, with 20 bases between the two germline ends. The CDR3 here is CASSTNYRARGNEQFF. The DNA for the CDR3 is TGCGCCAGCAGCACCAACTACAGGGCCAGGGGCAATGAGCAGTTCTTC.

The chain recombines TRBV7-9 with TRBJ2-7; the D gene is possibly TRBD2 (6 bases). This CDR3 has 16 residues. The V gene's germline CDR1 is SEHNR and CDR2 FQNEAQ (reference sequence). Trimming left V 1 base short and J 1 base short, with 14 bases between. The CDR3 DNA sequence: TGTGCCAGCAGCTTAGAGATCCGGGAGAGGTCCTACGAGCAGTACTTC. It is translated as CASSLEIRERSYEQYF.

The V gene is TRBV5-1, the J gene TRBJ2-1; D not certain. CDR3 length: 15 residues. CDR1 and CDR2 (germline): SGHRS, YFSETQ. The V and J ends lost 0 bases and 0 bases respectively, with 7 bases between them. The CDR3 loop is CASSLVAGSYNEQFF. CDR3 DNA: TGCGCCAGCAGCTTGGTTGCAGGCTCCTACAATGAGCAGTTCTTC.

The chain couples TRBV3-1 (or the pseudogene TRBV3-2) to TRBJ2-1; 13 bases map to TRBD2. V lost 3 bases and J lost 8; bases outside the gene matches: 10. In germline, CDR1 is LGHDT, CDR2 YNNKEL (reference sequence). The CDR3 has 17 residues. The DNA for the CDR3 is TGTGCCAGCAGCCACACTAGCGGGAGGGCCTCCCTCCATGAGCAGTTCTTC. Its translation: CASSHTSGRASLHEQFF.

The chain joins TRBV6-2 or TRBV6-3 to TRBJ1-1, with 9 nucleotides matching TRBD1. The junction had 16 bases not matched to a gene; V was cut back by 4 bases and J by 4 bases. The CDR3 is made up of 18 amino acids. Germline assignment: CDR1 MNHEY and CDR2 SVGEGT. The CDR3 protein is CASSSRTGALLVRTEAFF. CDR3 nucleotide sequence: TGTGCCAGCAGTTCCCGGACAGGGGCCCTTTTAGTACGCACTGAAGCTTTCTTT.

V and J are TRBV5-4 and TRBJ1-3; maybe TRBD1 (5 bases). V was shortened by 5 bases and J by 0 bases, with 12 bases between the two germline ends. Germline CDR1 is SGHNT and CDR2 is YYREEE (reference sequence). The CDR3 length is 15 residues. CDR3 DNA: TGTGCCAGCAGAGATGGACACAACTCTGGAAACACCATATATTTT. Its protein is CASRDGHNSGNTIYF.

This chain joins TRBV12-3 or TRBV12-4 and TRBJ1-5; weak D call: TRBD1 (5 bases). The CDR3 spans 13 residues. Trimming cost V 7 bases and J 7 bases, with 14 bases left between them. DNA of the CDR3: TGTGCCAGCACCCGTGGGGGGGGACAGCCCCAGCATTTT. Its translation: CASTRGGGQPQHF.

The chain combines TRBV6-5 with TRBJ2-7; the match to TRBD2 covers 11 bases. Trimming cost V 7 bases and J 7 bases; bases outside gene matches: 9. The CDR3 runs 14 residues. Germline V lookup: CDR1 MNHEY, CDR2 SVGAGI. CDR3 amino acids: CASTLAGGPNEQYF. The CDR3 coding sequence is TGTGCCAGCACTTTAGCGGGAGGGCCGAATGAGCAGTACTTC.

This clone was picked up a small number of times. The sample has other DNA sequences that encode this CDR3 too. The chain uses TRBV10-3 and TRBJ2-7; a weak D match, TRBD2 (7 bases). The germline CDR1 and CDR2 sequences are ENHRY and SYGVKD. Trimming removed 6 bases at V and 1 base at J, with 10 bases between. CDR3 length: 13 residues. The CDR3 DNA reads TGTGCCATCAGCGAGGGGGGGTCCTACGAGCAGTACTTC. It specifies CAISEGGSYEQYF.

The gene calls are TRBV27 and TRBJ2-7; D remains ambiguous. Germline V lookup: CDR1 MNHEY, CDR2 SMNVEV (reference sequence). V was pared by 6 bases and J by 2 bases, with 11 bases between. This CDR3 comprises 13 residues. The CDR3 loop is CASSLGSTYEQYF. In DNA form, the CDR3 reads TGTGCCAGCAGCTTGGGCAGCACCTACGAGCAGTACTTC.

CDR3 in DNA: TGTGCCAGCAGTGTACTAGCGGGAGGGACGAACACCGGGGAGCTGTTTTTT. Protein sequence: CASSVLAGGTNTGELFF. The rearrangement links TRBV6-4 to TRBJ2-2, with 13 positions matching TRBD2. Germline-derived CDR1 and CDR2 are MRHNA and SNTAGT. The CDR3 is 17 residues long. V lost 4 bases to trimming and J lost 0 bases; unmatched junction nucleotides: 2.

The V gene is TRBV4-2, the J gene TRBJ2-1; 11 bases match TRBD2. V lost 1 base to trimming and J lost 3 bases; unmatched junction nucleotides: 2. Germline loops: CDR1 LGHNA, CDR2 YNFKEQ. There are 16 residues in the CDR3. The CDR3 protein is CASSQGGLAGYNEQFF. As DNA, the CDR3 is TGTGCCAGCAGCCAAGGTGGACTAGCGGGCTACAATGAGCAGTTCTTC.

The rearrangement uses TRBV2 and TRBJ2-7; 8 bases are a match to TRBD1. The CDR3 is 18 amino acids. With 7 bases clipped from V and 2 bases from J, the junction kept 19 bases outside the gene matches. Germline CDR1 and CDR2: SNHLY and FYNNEI. The CDR3 protein is CASKTQGASTKIAYEQYF. For the CDR3, the DNA is TGTGCCAGCAAGACTCAGGGGGCGTCTACCAAAATTGCCTACGAGCAGTACTTC.

The J gene is TRBJ2-2, the V gene TRBV2; D remains ambiguous. Germline V lookup: CDR1 SNHLY, CDR2 FYNNEI. V was clipped by 2 bases and J by 4 bases, with 11 bases between them. This CDR3 comprises 15 residues. CDR3 sequence (DNA): TGTGCCAGCAGTGAAAGCCGGCCGGGCACCGGGGAGCTGTTTTTT. This translates into CASSESRPGTGELFF.

The chain has TRBV30 and TRBJ2-2, with D perhaps TRBD2 (7 bases). This CDR3 contains 16 residues. In germline, CDR1 is GTSNPN, CDR2 SVGIG (reference sequence). V was cut by 0 bases and J by 3 bases, with 14 bases left in between. DNA of the CDR3: TGTGCCTGGAGTGTAGAGAGGGGGGGATACACCGGGGAGCTGTTTTTT. It yields the protein CAWSVERGGYTGELFF.

The CDR3 nucleotides read TGTGCCAGCAGCCAAGATGCGGGAGCCACCGGGGAGCTGTTTTTT. Its protein product is CASSQDAGATGELFF. The chain joins TRBV3-1 (or the pseudogene TRBV3-2) to TRBJ2-2, with 7 bases that match TRBD2. This CDR3 has 15 residues. Germline V gene sequence: CDR1 LGHDT, CDR2 YNNKEL (reference sequence). Losses at the gene ends were 0 bases for V and 4 bases for J; bases not matched to a gene: 2.

This clone has a handful of counts. The rearrangement uses TRBV6-2 or TRBV6-3 and TRBJ1-5, with a weak D call TRBD1 (6 bases). Deletions cut 5 bases from V and 0 bases from J, with 11 bases between. Germline V gene sequence: CDR1 MNHEY, CDR2 SVGEGT. This CDR3 region has 15 residues. The CDR3 here is CASSPPGDSNQPQHF. For the CDR3, the DNA is TGTGCCAGCAGTCCCCCAGGGGATAGCAATCAGCCCCAGCATTTT.

The genes are TRBV30 and TRBJ2-7; 11 bases map to TRBD2. V was pared by 5 bases and J by 6 bases, with 12 bases of the junction left unmatched. CDR1 and CDR2 from the germline V gene are GTSNPN and SVGIG (reference sequence). CDR3 size: 15 residues. Here the CDR3 reads CAWGQKGLAGGEQYF. DNA of the CDR3: TGTGCCTGGGGTCAAAAAGGACTAGCGGGCGGCGAGCAGTACTTC.

V gene TRBV7-9 combines with J gene TRBJ2-7; D gene ambiguous. The germline gives CDR1 SEHNR, CDR2 FQNEAQ (reference sequence). This CDR3 is 14 amino acids long. Trimming took off 0 bases at V and 1 base at J, with 7 bases between the two ends. CDR3 residues: CASSLAVQSYEQYF. The DNA of the CDR3 is TGTGCCAGCAGCTTAGCGGTGCAGTCCTACGAGCAGTACTTC.